This TCR beta chain was captured in a study of cytotoxic CD8 clonotypes in ibrutinib-treated CLL. Study-wide results and limits: At progression, clonality fell back toward baseline after rising at ibrutinib response.

Sequencing used immunoSEQ multiplex PCR; TCRdb keeps in-frame clones, though not all of them. Altogether about 140,000 clones are present, 91% being singletons, with the ten largest covering approximately 11%. Turning to this clone: As yet, its antigen is unknown.

Trimming at V came to 5 bases and at J to 4 bases, leaving 11 bases not matched to a gene. Germline V gene data show CDR1 as SGHVS and CDR2 as FQNEAQ. The CDR3 loop spans 16 amino acids. The chain employs TRBV7-8 and TRBJ2-7; 10 nucleotides line up with TRBD2. The material was PBMCs, obtained after 12 months of ibrutinib treatment. This TCR derives from a human donor with chronic lymphocytic leukemia. CDR3 nucleotide sequence: TGTGCCAGCAGCCCGCTCGTACTAGCGGGGTCTTACGAGCAGTACTTC. It codes for CASSPLVLAGSYEQYF.